One TCR beta chain is described in this entry. Its antigen remains unknown. The data derive from a study of response to subunit inactivated influenza vaccine. TCRdb re-called the RT-PCR reads with MiXCR, one entry per CDR3 protein. The data show roughly 790,000 distinct CDR3 sequences, 21% seen once. Whole-study results and caveats: Authors suggested that a seasonal influenza vaccination recruits few new T cells each time.

The input for sequencing was PBMCs from blood, taken less than 6 days after vaccination. The clonotype was recovered from a man between 45 and 60 years old who received an inactivated influenza vaccine.

In DNA, the CDR3 is TGTGCCAGCAGTGAAGCGCGCGGGTACGAGCAGTACTTC. As protein: CASSEARGYEQYF. The rearrangement joins TRBV6-1 to TRBJ2-7; the D gene is possibly TRBD2 (5 bases). Germline loops: CDR1 MNHNS, CDR2 SASEGT. The length of the CDR3 is 13 residues. V lost 0 bases and J lost 4, with 7 bases in between.